This T cell receptor beta chain emerged from a study of blood T cell repertoires in COVID-19. Study background: The United States, Italy and Spain supplied acute and convalescent COVID-19 samples.

Source study methods: Estimates of nucleated cell counts were drawn from the amplification of reference gene primers. The method was immunoSEQ multiplex PCR; TCRdb's version includes in-frame clones alone and lacks a portion of them. V and J calls and clone size are given by that table; D and trimming were obtained from the DNA. The sample contains some 300,000 clones, around 90% of which appear only once. This sequence was found in a woman aged 45-60 years with COVID-19, enrolled during active disease. The sequenced sample was peripheral blood.

This CDR3 reads CSAELGTGAEKLFF. The CDR3 nucleotides read TGCAGCGCTGAGCTGGGGACAGGGGCTGAAAAACTGTTTTTT. The chain combines TRBV29-1 with TRBJ1-4, with TRBD1 identical over 10 bases. CDR3 size: 14 residues. Per the germline V gene, CDR1 is SQVTM and CDR2 is ANQGSEA. Unmatched junction bases numbered 9, after V lost 7 bases and J lost 7 bases.